These T cell receptor beta chains were read from a single sample in a study of T cell repertoires in cytomegalovirus infection. MiXCR was run by TCRdb on the reads, yielding one entry per CDR3 protein. The sample shows more than 150,000 distinct CDR3 sequences, 15% to 20% of them seen only once. The sample comprised PBMCs. The receptors derive from a human donor in good health (CMV status not recorded). Some clones in this sample may be carry-over from other donors' samples. The CDR3 runs from the conserved cysteine through the conserved F or W. A D gene is named only where the DNA matches it firmly. Part of the rows lack a size; the others show once, few, many or a class for expanded clones.

size: NA; D: NA; V: TRBV6-2/TRBV6-3; J: TRBJ2-4; DNA: TGTGCCAGCCGCGACCTTCAGGGGTTTGAAAACATTCAGTACTTC; CDR3: CASRDLQGFENIQYF
size: many; D: NA; V: TRBV7-2; J: TRBJ1-1; DNA: TGTGCCAGCAGACGGGACACTGAAGCTTTCTTT; CDR3: CASRRDTEAFF
size: NA; D: TRBD2; V: TRBV23-1; J: TRBJ2-3; DNA: TGCGCCAGCAGTCTCATGAGGAAGCGGGGGATGGATACGCAGTATTTT; CDR3: CASSLMRKRGMDTQYF
size: NA; D: NA; V: TRBV5-1; J: TRBJ1-1; DNA: TGCGCCAGCAGCTTGGGACTGGCAGGAGGCACTGAAGCTTTCTTT; CDR3: CASSLGLAGGTEAFF
size: NA; D: NA; V: TRBV19; J: TRBJ2-1; DNA: TGTGCCAGTAGTATGCGCCTCCCAGGTGGGGGGAACAATGAGCAGTTCTTC; CDR3: CASSMRLPGGGNNEQFF
size: NA; D: NA; V: TRBV29-1; J: TRBJ1-3; DNA: TGCAGCGGAATCCTCAACAACGGAAACACCATATATTTT; CDR3: CSGILNNGNTIYF
size: few; D: NA; V: TRBV5-6; J: TRBJ2-7; DNA: TGTGCCAGCAGCCCGGAGTCGCGCCCCAACGAGCAGTACTTC; CDR3: CASSPESRPNEQYF
size: few; D: NA; V: TRBV2; J: TRBJ1-2; DNA: TGTGCCAGCAGGGCCGGCCTAGGGACGCCGGGCGACTATGGCTACACCTTC; CDR3: CASRAGLGTPGDYGYTF
size: few; D: TRBD1; V: TRBV10-3; J: TRBJ1-5; DNA: TGTGCCATCAGTGGACCGGGACAGGGTGCACAGCCCCAGCATTTT; CDR3: CAISGPGQGAQPQHF
size: few; D: TRBD2; V: TRBV7-2; J: TRBJ2-2; DNA: TGTGCCAGCAGCCTCAGCGGGGAGCTGCCCGGGGAGCTGTTTTTT; CDR3: CASSLSGELPGELFF
size: NA; D: TRBD1; V: TRBV7-2; J: TRBJ2-5; DNA: TGTGCCAGCAGCGGCCGCGGGGACAGGGGGCGCGGGGAGACCCAGTACTTC; CDR3: CASSGRGDRGRGETQYF
size: NA; D: TRBD1; V: TRBV20-1; J: TRBJ1-5; DNA: TGCAGTGCTTTACCGGGACAGGGGGCACCCTATACTCAGCCCCAGCATTTT; CDR3: CSALPGQGAPYTQPQHF
size: many; D: NA; V: TRBV7-2; J: TRBJ1-3; DNA: TGTGCCAGCGGGGCGGATCGGGGTGTGATGGACACCATATATTTT; CDR3: CASGADRGVMDTIYF
size: few; D: NA; V: TRBV6-1; J: TRBJ2-5; DNA: TGTGCCAGCAGTGTTGAGGGGCGAGAGACCCAGTACTTC; CDR3: CASSVEGRETQYF
size: NA; D: NA; V: TRBV2; J: TRBJ1-3; DNA: TGTGCCAGCGCCGGGACCGCGGCCGGAAACACCATATATTTT; CDR3: CASAGTAAGNTIYF
size: NA; D: NA; V: TRBV7-2; J: TRBJ2-7; DNA: TGTGCCAGCAGCTTCGGACAGACCCCCTCGGAGCAGTACTTC; CDR3: CASSFGQTPSEQYF
size: few; D: NA; V: TRBV2; J: TRBJ1-1; DNA: TGTGCCAGCAGTGAAGCTAGCGGGGGCACTGAAGCTTTCTTT; CDR3: CASSEASGGTEAFF
size: many; D: NA; V: TRBV12-3/TRBV12-4; J: TRBJ1-1; DNA: TGTGCCAGCAGTTCCCTTCCGGGGAACACTGAAGCTTTCTTT; CDR3: CASSSLPGNTEAFF
size: few; D: NA; V: TRBV6-8; J: TRBJ2-6; DNA: TGTGCCAGCAGCGGGTCTGGGGCCAACGTCCTGACTTTC; CDR3: CASSGSGANVLTF
size: NA; D: NA; V: TRBV5-5; J: TRBJ1-4; DNA: TGTGCCAGCAGCTTAACCCCGACGGGCAGCGGTGAGGAAAAACTGTTTTTT; CDR3: CASSLTPTGSGEEKLFF
size: NA; D: NA; V: TRBV4-3; J: TRBJ2-1; DNA: TGCGCCAGCAGCCAAGAAGTCAGGGGATCGGGCAATGAGCAGTTCTTC; CDR3: CASSQEVRGSGNEQFF
size: NA; D: TRBD1; V: TRBV27; J: TRBJ2-2; DNA: TGTGCCAGCAGAGGACAGGGGGCAGGGACCGGGGAGCTGTTTTTT; CDR3: CASRGQGAGTGELFF
size: many; D: NA; V: TRBV7-2; J: TRBJ2-1; DNA: TGTGCCAGCAGCTTCGGGTCCAGCTCCTACAATGAGCAGTTCTTC; CDR3: CASSFGSSSYNEQFF
size: NA; D: TRBD2; V: TRBV13; J: TRBJ2-3; DNA: TGTGCCAGCAGCCGACTCGAGCGGGGGATAACAGATACGCAGTATTTT; CDR3: CASSRLERGITDTQYF
size: many; D: NA; V: TRBV7-2; J: TRBJ2-4; DNA: TGTGCCAGCAGCACCCTCTCATTCGGGGTCGCAGCCAAAAACATTCAGTACTTC; CDR3: CASSTLSFGVAAKNIQYF
size: NA; D: NA; V: TRBV12-3/TRBV12-4; J: TRBJ1-1; DNA: TGTGCCAGCATTTCTGGGGGGAACCTGAACACTGAAGCTTTCTTT; CDR3: CASISGGNLNTEAFF
size: few; D: TRBD2; V: TRBV7-2; J: TRBJ2-1; DNA: TGTGCCAGCAGCTTCGGGGCTAGCGGGAGGGCCTTAGAGCAGTTCTTC; CDR3: CASSFGASGRALEQFF
size: NA; D: NA; V: TRBV6-6; J: TRBJ2-7; DNA: TGTGCCAGCAGTTACAGCCGGGCCGACTCCTACGAGCAGTACTTC; CDR3: CASSYSRADSYEQYF
size: NA; D: TRBD1; V: TRBV2; J: TRBJ1-2; DNA: TGTGCCAGCAGTGTGGACAGGGAAGGCAAGGGCTACACCTTC; CDR3: CASSVDREGKGYTF
size: many; D: NA; V: TRBV7-2; J: TRBJ1-3; DNA: TGTGCCAGCAGCCGTCCGAGAGAGGGATTCTCTGGAAACACCATATATTTT; CDR3: CASSRPREGFSGNTIYF
size: NA; D: NA; V: TRBV6-1; J: TRBJ1-3; DNA: TGTGCCAGCAGGATAACAGGGACTGGAAACACCATATATTTT; CDR3: CASRITGTGNTIYF
size: many; D: TRBD1; V: TRBV19; J: TRBJ1-2; DNA: TGTGCCAGTAGTGGAGACAGGGGTGCCAACTATGGCTACACCTTC; CDR3: CASSGDRGANYGYTF
size: NA; D: NA; V: TRBV3-1; J: TRBJ2-6; DNA: TGTGCCAGCAGCCATCTTGGGGCCTATGGGGCCAACGTCCTGACTTTC; CDR3: CASSHLGAYGANVLTF
size: few; D: NA; V: TRBV19; J: TRBJ1-6; DNA: TGTGCCAGTAGTAGCCGGACAGCGATTAATTCACCCCTCCACTTT; CDR3: CASSSRTAINSPLHF
size: few; D: NA; V: TRBV7-3; J: TRBJ2-1; DNA: TGTGCCAGCAGCTTAACCTACTTCGATGAGCAGTTCTTC; CDR3: CASSLTYFDEQFF
size: many; D: TRBD2; V: TRBV7-2; J: TRBJ2-7; DNA: TGTGCCAGCAGCGCGGGACTAGCTCCCCTGGAGCAGTACTTC; CDR3: CASSAGLAPLEQYF
size: NA; D: NA; V: TRBV5-1; J: TRBJ2-3; DNA: TGCGCCAGCAGCCGTGCGAAAGAAGGGGATGAGGGGACAGATACGCAGTATTTT; CDR3: CASSRAKEGDEGTDTQYF
size: few; D: NA; V: TRBV7-2; J: TRBJ2-7; DNA: TGTGCCAGCAGCATGGGTGGGGTCACCTACGAGCAGTACTTC; CDR3: CASSMGGVTYEQYF